The entry below gives a single T cell receptor (beta chain) sequence along with its context. The data belong to a study of control samples from healthy donors and cancer patients. Trimming pared 6 bases from V and 4 bases from J, leaving 8 bases between. The germline gives CDR1 MGHDK, CDR2 SYGVNS. The CDR3 is made up of 12 amino acids. The data were produced by immunoSEQ multiplex PCR, yet TCRdb's version contains in-frame clones alone and is incomplete. The sample gives about 51,000 clones, more than 70% of which show up once; 35% to 50% is in the top ten. Sequenced sample: PBMCs. The V call is TRBV25-1, the J call TRBJ2-3, with a possible D match to TRBD2 (5 bases). This TCR was sampled from a man between 50 and 59 years old with head and neck cancer. The CDR3 region is CASSGRADTQYF. CDR3 coding DNA: TGTGCCAGCAGCGGGCGGGCAGATACGCAGTATTTT.